This TCR beta chain was identified during a study of PD-1 blockade in classical Hodgkin lymphoma (dated by TCRdb to about 2020). Context from the whole study: A peripheral blood immune signature of response to PD-1 blockade in classical Hodgkin lymphoma was defined using TCR beta sequencing and CyTOF. Summary of the overall study and its limitations: Baseline TCR diversity was reported to be lower in newly diagnosed patients than in healthy donors and to be lower still in relapsed/refractory patients. Only a single clinical trial cohort was studied, and what caused the repertoire differences, possibly disease activity or prior therapy, remained undefined.

The meaning of the sample's time point label: newly diagnosed, previously untreated cHL patient sample. PBMCs from patients with newly diagnosed, previously untreated classical Hodgkin lymphoma were sequenced as a comparison group for the relapsed/refractory trial patients. Peripheral blood was collected in 8 mL Vacutainer Cell Preparation Tubes, from which PBMCs were isolated by centrifugation and then cryopreserved. The V end loses 3 bases and the J end loses 3 bases, and a stretch of 7 bases separates them. Inclusive of the bounding cysteine and phenylalanine, the CDR3 is 12 residues long. The CDR3 DNA has 36 bases and is translated from base 1. CDR1 and CDR2 are read off the germline V gene as SGHRS and YFSETQ. The Qiagen DNeasy kit was used to extract genomic DNA from unsorted PBMCs and from the negatively selected CD4+ and CD8+ fractions. Using primers that anneal to V and J segments, immunoSEQ multiplex PCR amplified the TCR beta CDR3 regions. A synthetic immune receptor repertoire was used to minimize amplification bias, and any residual bias was removed computationally once sequencing was done. From the authors' description of their analysis: Repertoire diversity was quantified as the Shannon entropy index using custom Python scripts. The unsorted, CD4+ and CD8+ repertoires were each analyzed separately, with the exception of combined analyses, where CD4+ and CD8+ sequences were merged in silico. Sourced from immuneACCESS, this table was stored by TCRdb with only in-frame sequences that have V and J called. A share of the clones is absent; for the studies checked, an unresolved V gene accounts for under half, and the remainder has no known explanation. The V and J calls and clone size come from that table; D and trimming were worked out from the DNA. The sample includes 70,000 or so clones, with about 93% observed a single time. The ten largest make up roughly 2.6% of the sample.

With regard to this clone: The antigen it recognizes is unknown. Base qualities are not at hand, and no much larger clone is one base apart.

The origin of this receptor is a human donor with classical Hodgkin lymphoma. This receptor chain uses TRBV5-1 and TRBJ2-7, with a weak D call of TRBD2 (5 bases match). Sequenced: peripheral blood mononuclear cells (PBMCs). The CDR3 in this case is CASSYGNYEQYF. The DNA reads as follows: TGCGCCAGCAGCTACGGGAACTACGAGCAGTACTTC.